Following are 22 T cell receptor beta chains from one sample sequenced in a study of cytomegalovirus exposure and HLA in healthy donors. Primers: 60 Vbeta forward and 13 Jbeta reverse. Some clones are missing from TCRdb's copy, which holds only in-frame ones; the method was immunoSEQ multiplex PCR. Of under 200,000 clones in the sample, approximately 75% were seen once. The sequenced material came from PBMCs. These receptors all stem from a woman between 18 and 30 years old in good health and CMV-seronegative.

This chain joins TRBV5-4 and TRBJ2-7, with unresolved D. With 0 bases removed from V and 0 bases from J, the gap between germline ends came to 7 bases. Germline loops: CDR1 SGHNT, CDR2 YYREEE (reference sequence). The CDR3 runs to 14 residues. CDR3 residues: CASSLAENSYEQYF. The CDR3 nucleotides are TGTGCCAGCAGCTTGGCGGAGAACTCCTACGAGCAGTACTTC.

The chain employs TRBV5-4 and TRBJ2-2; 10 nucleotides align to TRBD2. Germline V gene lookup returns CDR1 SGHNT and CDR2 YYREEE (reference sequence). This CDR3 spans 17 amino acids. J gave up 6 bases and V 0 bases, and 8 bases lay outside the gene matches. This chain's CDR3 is CASSLGVLAGVSGELFF. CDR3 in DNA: TGTGCCAGCAGCTTGGGTGTTCTAGCGGGAGTTTCCGGGGAGCTGTTTTTT.

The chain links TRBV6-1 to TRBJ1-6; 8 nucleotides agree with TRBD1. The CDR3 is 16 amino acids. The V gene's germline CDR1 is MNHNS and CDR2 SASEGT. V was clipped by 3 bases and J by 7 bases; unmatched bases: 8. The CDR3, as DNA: TGTGCCAGCAGTGAGGGCGCGACAGGGGCGAATTCACCCCTCCACTTT. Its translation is CASSEGATGANSPLHF.

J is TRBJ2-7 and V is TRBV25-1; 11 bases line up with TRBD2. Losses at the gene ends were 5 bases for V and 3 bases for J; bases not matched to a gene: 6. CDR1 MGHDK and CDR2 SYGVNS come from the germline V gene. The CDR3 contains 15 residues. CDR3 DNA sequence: TGTGCCAGCAGTTCGAGGACTAGCGGGTACTACGAGCAGTACTTC. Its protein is CASSSRTSGYYEQYF.

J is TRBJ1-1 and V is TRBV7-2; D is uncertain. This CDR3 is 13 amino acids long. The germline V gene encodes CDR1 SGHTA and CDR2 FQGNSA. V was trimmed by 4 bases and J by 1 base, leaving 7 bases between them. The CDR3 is CASSSGRNTEAFF. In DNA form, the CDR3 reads TGTGCCAGCAGCTCCGGGAGGAACACTGAAGCTTTCTTT.

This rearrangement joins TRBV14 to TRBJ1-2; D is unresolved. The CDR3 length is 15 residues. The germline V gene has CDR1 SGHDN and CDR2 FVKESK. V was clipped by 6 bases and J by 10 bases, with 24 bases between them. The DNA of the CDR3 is TGTGCCAGCAGGAGGTGGGTTATGATAAGTGGACTCTACACCTTC. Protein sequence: CASRRWVMISGLYTF.

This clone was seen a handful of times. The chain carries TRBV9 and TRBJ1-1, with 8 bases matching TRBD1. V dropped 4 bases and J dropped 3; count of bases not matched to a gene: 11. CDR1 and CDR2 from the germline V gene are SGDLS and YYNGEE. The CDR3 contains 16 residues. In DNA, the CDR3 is TGTGCCAGCAGCTCCCGGACAGGGAGGTTGGACACTGAAGCTTTCTTT. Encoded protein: CASSSRTGRLDTEAFF.

As DNA, the CDR3 is TGTGCCAGCAGCTTAAAGGGACAGGGGATGAGTTCACCCCTCCACTTT. It specifies CASSLKGQGMSSPLHF. The V call is TRBV7-2, the J call TRBJ1-6; TRBD1 agrees at 10 bases. The CDR3 is made up of 16 amino acids. Germline loops: CDR1 SGHTA, CDR2 FQGNSA. V lost 2 bases, J lost 9 bases, and 7 bases stayed unmatched.

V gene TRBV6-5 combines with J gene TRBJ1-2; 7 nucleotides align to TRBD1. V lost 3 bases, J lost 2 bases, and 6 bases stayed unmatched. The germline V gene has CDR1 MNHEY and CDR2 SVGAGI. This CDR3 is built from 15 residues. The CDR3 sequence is CASSYTGQINYGYTF. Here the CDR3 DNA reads TGTGCCAGCAGTTATACGGGACAGATAAACTATGGCTACACCTTC.

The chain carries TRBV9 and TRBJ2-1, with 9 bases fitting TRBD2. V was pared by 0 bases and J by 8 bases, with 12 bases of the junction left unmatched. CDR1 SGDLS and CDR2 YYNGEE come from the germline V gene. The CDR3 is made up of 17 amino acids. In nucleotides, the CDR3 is TGTGCCAGCAGCGTAGGAACCCTCGCGGGAGGGCGGGATGAGCAGTTCTTC. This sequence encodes CASSVGTLAGGRDEQFF.

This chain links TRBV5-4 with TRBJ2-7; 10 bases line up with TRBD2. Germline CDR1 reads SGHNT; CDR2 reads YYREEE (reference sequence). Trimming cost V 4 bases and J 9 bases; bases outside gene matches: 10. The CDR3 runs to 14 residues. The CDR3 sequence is CASSLTSGSSVQYF. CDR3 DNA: TGTGCCAGCAGCCTGACTAGCGGGTCCTCTGTGCAGTACTTC.

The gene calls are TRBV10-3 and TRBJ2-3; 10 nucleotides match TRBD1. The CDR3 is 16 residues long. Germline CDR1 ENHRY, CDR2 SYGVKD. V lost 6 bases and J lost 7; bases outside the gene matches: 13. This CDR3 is CAISPNRDRGMNTQYF. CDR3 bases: TGTGCCATCAGCCCGAATAGGGACAGGGGTATGAATACGCAGTATTTT.

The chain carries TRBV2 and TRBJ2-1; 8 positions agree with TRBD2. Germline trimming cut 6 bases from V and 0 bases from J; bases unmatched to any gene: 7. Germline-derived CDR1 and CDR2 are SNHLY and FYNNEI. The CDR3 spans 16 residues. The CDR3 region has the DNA TGTGCCAGCAGCGCGACTAGCGCGAGCTCCTACAATGAGCAGTTCTTC. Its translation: CASSATSASSYNEQFF.

CDR3 sequence: CASSFTVASGVEQYF. The CDR3 region has the DNA TGTGCCAGCAGCTTCACGGTCGCTAGCGGGGTCGAGCAGTACTTC. The rearrangement joins TRBV6-6 to TRBJ2-7, with 9 bases matching TRBD2. With 6 bases clipped from V and 6 bases from J, the junction kept 12 bases outside the gene matches. This CDR3 contains 15 residues. Looked up from germline, CDR1 is MNHNY and CDR2 is SVGAGI (reference sequence).

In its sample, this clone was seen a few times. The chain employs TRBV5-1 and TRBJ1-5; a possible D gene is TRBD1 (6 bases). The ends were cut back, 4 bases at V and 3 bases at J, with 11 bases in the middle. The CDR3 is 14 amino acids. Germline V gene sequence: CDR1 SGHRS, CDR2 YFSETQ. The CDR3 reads CASSPRGNNQPQHF. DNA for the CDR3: TGCGCCAGCAGCCCGAGGGGGAACAATCAGCCCCAGCATTTT.

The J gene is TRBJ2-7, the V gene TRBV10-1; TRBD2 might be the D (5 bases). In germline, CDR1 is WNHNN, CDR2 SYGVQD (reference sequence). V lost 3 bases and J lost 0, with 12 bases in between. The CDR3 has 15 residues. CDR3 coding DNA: TGCGCCAGCAGTGACACGGGGTCTCCCTCCTACGAGCAGTACTTC. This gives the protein CASSDTGSPSYEQYF.

DNA for the CDR3: TGTGCCAGCAGAGCCGGGACAGCGAAAGAGACCCAGTACTTC. Protein sequence: CASRAGTAKETQYF. The chain employs TRBV6-5 and TRBJ2-5; 7 nucleotides agree with TRBD1. This CDR3 comprises 14 residues. V trimming: 6 bases; J trimming: 3 bases; junction bases outside the gene matches: 7. Germline CDR1 MNHEY, CDR2 SVGAGI.

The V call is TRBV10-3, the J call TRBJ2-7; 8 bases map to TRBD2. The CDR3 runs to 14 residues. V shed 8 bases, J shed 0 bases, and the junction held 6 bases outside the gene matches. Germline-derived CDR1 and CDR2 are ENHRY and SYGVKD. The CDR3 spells CAIEGSGNSYEQYF. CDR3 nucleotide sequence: TGTGCCATCGAAGGTAGCGGGAACTCCTACGAGCAGTACTTC.

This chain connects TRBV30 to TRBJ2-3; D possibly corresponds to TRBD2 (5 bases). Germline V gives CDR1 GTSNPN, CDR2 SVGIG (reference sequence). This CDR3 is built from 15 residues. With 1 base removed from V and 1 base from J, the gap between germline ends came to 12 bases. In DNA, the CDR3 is TGTGCCTGGAGTGGGACTCCGGAGGGCACAGATACGCAGTATTTT. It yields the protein CAWSGTPEGTDTQYF.

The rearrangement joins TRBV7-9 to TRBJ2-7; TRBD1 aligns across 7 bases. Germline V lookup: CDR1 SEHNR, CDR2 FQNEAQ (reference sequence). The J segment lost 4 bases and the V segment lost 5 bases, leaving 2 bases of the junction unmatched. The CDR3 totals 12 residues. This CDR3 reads CASSPTGYEQYF. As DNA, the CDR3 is TGTGCCAGCAGCCCGACAGGGTACGAGCAGTACTTC.

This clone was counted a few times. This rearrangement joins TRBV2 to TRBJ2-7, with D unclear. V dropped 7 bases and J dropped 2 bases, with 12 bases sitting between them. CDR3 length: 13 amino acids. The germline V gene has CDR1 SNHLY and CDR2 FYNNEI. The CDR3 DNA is TGTGCCAGCATCTACCCCCAACCCTACGAGCAGTACTTC. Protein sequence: CASIYPQPYEQYF.

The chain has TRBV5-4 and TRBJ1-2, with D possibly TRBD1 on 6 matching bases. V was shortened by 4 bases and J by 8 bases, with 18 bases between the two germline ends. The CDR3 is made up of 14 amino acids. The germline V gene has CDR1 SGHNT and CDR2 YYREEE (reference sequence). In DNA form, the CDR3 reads TGTGCCAGCAGCGGGACTAGGGGGTCTGACGGCTACACCTTC. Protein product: CASSGTRGSDGYTF.